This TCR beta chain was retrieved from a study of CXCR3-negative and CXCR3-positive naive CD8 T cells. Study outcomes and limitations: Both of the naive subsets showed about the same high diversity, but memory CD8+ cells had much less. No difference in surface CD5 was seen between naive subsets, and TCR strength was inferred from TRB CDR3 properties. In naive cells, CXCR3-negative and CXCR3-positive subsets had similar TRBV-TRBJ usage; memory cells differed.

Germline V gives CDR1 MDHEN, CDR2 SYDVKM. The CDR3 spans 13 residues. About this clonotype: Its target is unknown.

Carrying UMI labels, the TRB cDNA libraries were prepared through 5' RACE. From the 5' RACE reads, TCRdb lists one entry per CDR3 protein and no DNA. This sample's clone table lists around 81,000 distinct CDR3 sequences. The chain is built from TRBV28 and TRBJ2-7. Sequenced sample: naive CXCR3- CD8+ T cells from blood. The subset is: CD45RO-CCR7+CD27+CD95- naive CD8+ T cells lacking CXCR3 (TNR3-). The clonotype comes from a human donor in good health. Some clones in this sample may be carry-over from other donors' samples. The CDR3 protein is CASSFPQSYEQYF.